The clone carrying this TCR beta chain was counted ten times or more. Its antigen is unidentified. The TCR beta CDR3 regions underwent amplification using RNA transcripts as the source. The HTBI primer set drove a first-round RT-PCR of the TCR CDR3. TCRdb ran MiXCR on the multiplex PCR reads and lists one entry per CDR3 protein. Here the sample spans roughly 500,000 distinct CDR3 sequences, 40% to 55% being singletons. The source of the sample is a study of T cells in Graves' hyperthyroidism and ophthalmopathy. Findings of the study overall: Median prediction lead before ophthalmopathy onset was around 7 months with the model. The blood repertoire included most of the expanded thyroid clonotypes above 0.001.

The germline V and J ends were trimmed by 2 bases and 5 bases, with 15 bases remaining between them. CDR3 length equals 14 residues. Germline loops: CDR1 DFQATT, CDR2 SNEGSKA (reference sequence). Exclusion criteria comprised uncontrolled infection, other autoimmune disease, pregnancy or lactation. The sample was peripheral blood or thyroid tissue (not recorded which). The sequence was obtained from an adult woman with Graves' disease, either hyperthyroidism or ophthalmopathy (not recorded which). The rearrangement uses TRBV20-1 and TRBJ2-5; D ambiguous. This CDR3 reads CSARKVSVRETQYF. The CDR3 nucleotides are TGCAGTGCTAGAAAGGTCAGCGTCAGGGAGACCCAGTACTTC.